The 31 T cell receptor beta chains below all came from one sample that was sequenced in a study of blood T cell repertoires in COVID-19. Sequencing was performed with immunoSEQ multiplex PCR; in TCRdb, only in-frame clones are kept and a portion is missing. Of about 150,000 clones in the sample, about 87% were seen once. The sequencing input was peripheral blood. The receptors shown here come from a man aged 60 to 75 with COVID-19, enrolled during active disease.

CDR3 coding DNA: TGTGCCAGCTCACCGGGACCGGGACAGGGGTTTCAGACCCAGTACTTC. Its protein product is CASSPGPGQGFQTQYF. The V call is TRBV18, the J call TRBJ2-5; 10 nucleotides match TRBD1. This CDR3 is built from 16 residues. J was trimmed by 6 bases and V by 3 bases; bases with no gene match: 10. CDR1 and CDR2 from the germline V gene are KGHSH and LQKENI.

The chain joins TRBV14 to TRBJ1-1; D uncertain. Between the trimmed V and J ends, which lost 2 bases and 1 base, there was a span of 5 bases. Germline assignment: CDR1 SGHDN and CDR2 FVKESK. This CDR3 is 13 amino acids long. CDR3 residues: CASSQTGNTEAFF. The CDR3 DNA follows: TGTGCCAGCAGCCAAACGGGGAACACTGAAGCTTTCTTT.

With regard to this clone: A read error may account for a junction end that differs from germline. The chain couples TRBV11-2 to TRBJ2-3; D may be TRBD2 (6 bases). Germline CDR1 SGHAT, CDR2 FQNNGV. The CDR3 extends over 17 amino acids. The CDR3 DNA follows: TGCGCCAGCAGCTTCTCTCCCTCACGGGGGAACACAGATACGCAGTATTTT. It translates to CASSFSPSRGNTDTQYF.

This chain links TRBV5-4 with TRBJ2-7; TRBD2 aligns across 8 bases. J gave up 4 bases and V 3 bases, and 9 bases lay outside the gene matches. Germline CDR1 reads SGHNT; CDR2 reads YYREEE (reference sequence). This CDR3 has 15 residues. CDR3 in DNA: TGTGCCAGCAGCTCCCGGGTAGCGGGGAAATACGAGCAGTACTTC. Translating gives CASSSRVAGKYEQYF.

This clone was seen a few times. This chain uses TRBV27 with TRBJ2-4, with 9 bases lining up with TRBD1. The CDR3 is made up of 18 amino acids. Germline values: CDR1 MNHEY, CDR2 SMNVEV (reference sequence). Germline trimming cut 1 base from V and 4 bases from J; bases unmatched to any gene: 11. CDR3 coding DNA: TGTGCCAGCAGTTTATGGATGAGCACCGGGACAGGGAAAAACATTCAGTACTTC. Protein: CASSLWMSTGTGKNIQYF.

The V and J genes are TRBV6-5 and TRBJ1-4; D might be TRBD1 (5 bases). The CDR3 spans 15 residues. The germline gives CDR1 MNHEY, CDR2 SVGAGI. V lost 6 bases, J lost 6 bases, and 17 bases lay in between. CDR3 region: CASRALDSRDEKLFF. The CDR3 nucleotides read TGTGCCAGCAGGGCCCTCGACAGCCGAGATGAAAAACTGTTTTTT.

The gene calls are TRBV7-9 and TRBJ1-2, with TRBD1 matching over 9 bases. CDR1 is SEHNR, CDR2 FQNEAQ, per germline (reference sequence). After removal of 1 base from V and 3 bases from J, the junction contained 6 bases not matched to a gene. CDR3 size: 16 residues. CDR3 in amino acids: CASSLVGQGLHYGYTF. In DNA, the CDR3 is TGTGCCAGCAGCTTAGTCGGACAGGGGCTCCACTATGGCTACACCTTC.

This chain joins TRBV11-2 and TRBJ1-4; 12 bases are shared with TRBD1. This CDR3 is 15 amino acids long. With V trimmed by 1 base and J by 8 bases, 2 bases remained unmatched. Germline assignment: CDR1 SGHAT and CDR2 FQNNGV. In DNA form, the CDR3 reads TGTGCCAGCAGCTTAGGGGACAGGGGGCAGGAAAAACTGTTTTTT. Protein: CASSLGDRGQEKLFF. Using reference TRBV11-2 and TRBJ1-4 for the parts outside the CDR3, the full variable domain is EAGVAQSPRYKIIEKRQSVAFWCNPISGHATLYWYQQILGQGPKLLIQFQNNGVVDDSQLPKDRFSAERLKGVDSTLKIQPAKLEDSAVYLCASSLGDRGQEKLFFGSGTQLSVL.

The chain couples TRBV5-4 to TRBJ1-6; tentative D call: TRBD1 (6 bases). V was trimmed by 5 bases and J by 0 bases, leaving 15 bases between them. CDR1 is SGHNT and CDR2 is YYREEE in the germline V gene (reference sequence). This CDR3 spans 17 amino acids. The CDR3 here is CASSPGGASSYNSPLHF. CDR3 coding DNA: TGTGCCAGCAGTCCGGGGGGGGCAAGCTCCTATAATTCACCCCTCCACTTT.

The chain couples TRBV3-1 (or the pseudogene TRBV3-2) to TRBJ1-3; weak D call: TRBD1 (5 bases). Trimming stripped 4 bases from V and 4 bases from J, with 23 bases between. The CDR3 totals 18 residues. The germline gives CDR1 LGHDT, CDR2 YNNKEL (reference sequence). CDR3 nucleotide sequence: TGTGCCAGCAGCCCACAACACGGGGGGGACTTGCGCGGAAACACCATATATTTT. It codes for CASSPQHGGDLRGNTIYF.

V gene TRBV4-2 combines with J gene TRBJ1-1; maybe TRBD1 (5 bases). Germline CDR1 is LGHNA and CDR2 is YNFKEQ. CDR3 length: 15 residues. Trimming left V 2 bases short and J 1 base short, with 11 bases between. As DNA, the CDR3 is TGTGCCAGCAGCCAATTCCGAACAGGGAACACTGAAGCTTTCTTT. Protein: CASSQFRTGNTEAFF.

The chain employs TRBV7-6 and TRBJ1-4; TRBD1 matches 8 bases. The length of the CDR3 is 15 residues. V gave up 5 bases and J gave up 8 bases; unmatched junction bases: 10. CDR1 is SGHVS and CDR2 is FNYEAQ in the germline V gene. CDR3 residues: CASSKDRGAREKLFF. As DNA, the CDR3 is TGTGCCAGCAGCAAAGACAGGGGCGCGAGGGAAAAACTGTTTTTT.

J is TRBJ1-1 and V is TRBV28, with a weak D call TRBD1 (5 bases). The CDR3 length is 14 residues. V was cut by 2 bases and J by 3 bases, with 10 bases left in between. CDR1 is MDHEN and CDR2 is SYDVKM in the germline V gene. CDR3 protein: CASSLRGEDTEAFF. For the CDR3, the DNA is TGTGCCAGCAGTTTAAGGGGTGAGGACACTGAAGCTTTCTTT.

This clone was counted only a few times. The rearrangement uses TRBV2 and TRBJ1-2; D unresolved. This CDR3 is built from 14 residues. The V gene's germline CDR1 is SNHLY and CDR2 FYNNEI. The germline V and J ends were trimmed by 4 bases and 0 bases, with 9 bases remaining between them. This CDR3 reads CASSVKTSNYGYTF. The CDR3 DNA sequence: TGTGCCAGCAGTGTGAAAACATCTAACTATGGCTACACCTTC.

This clone was recorded only once. The V gene is TRBV4-3, the J gene TRBJ2-7; possible D gene TRBD1, 6 bases. Germline values: CDR1 LGHNA, CDR2 YSLEER. Trimming pared 2 bases from V and 5 bases from J, leaving 10 bases between. This CDR3 has 13 residues. CDR3 sequence: CASSQYRADEQYF. For the CDR3, the DNA is TGCGCCAGCAGCCAATACAGGGCTGACGAGCAGTACTTC.

The CDR3 here is CASSSVRGSPLHF. Written as DNA, the CDR3 is TGTGCCAGCAGCTCCGTCAGGGGTTCACCCCTCCACTTT. J is TRBJ1-6 and V is TRBV12-3 or TRBV12-4, with TRBD1 as a possible D gene (6 bases). The V and J ends lost 6 bases and 9 bases respectively, with 12 bases between them. This CDR3 spans 13 amino acids.

Points on this clone: Compared with germline, one end of the junction differs, possibly owing to a read error. The rearrangement links TRBV27 to TRBJ2-7; 7 bases fit TRBD1. The CDR3 runs to 12 residues. Germline V CDR1 and CDR2: MNHEY, SMNVEV (reference sequence). The chain's CDR3 is CASSQGGGPLRF. The CDR3 coding sequence is TGTGCCAGCAGTCAAGGGGGCGGCCCGCTACGCTTC.

This sequence joins TRBV6-5 and TRBJ1-1, with D uncertain. This CDR3 is built from 13 residues. Germline CDR1 is MNHEY and CDR2 is SVGAGI. The germline V and J ends were trimmed by 10 bases and 4 bases, with 16 bases remaining between them. The CDR3 loop is CATKTSSRTEAFF. The CDR3 DNA reads as TGTGCCACCAAAACTTCGTCGCGCACTGAAGCTTTCTTT.

The J gene is TRBJ1-6, the V gene TRBV19, with 10 bases fitting TRBD1. CDR1 and CDR2 from the germline V gene are LNHDA and SQIVND (reference sequence). Trimming took 4 bases from V and 13 from J; bases not matched to a gene: 13. This CDR3 contains 16 residues. The CDR3 DNA sequence: TGTGCCAGTAGTACAGAATTGGACAGGGGGGTTAACCCCCTCCACTTT. The encoded protein is CASSTELDRGVNPLHF.

The CDR3 sequence: CATMAGTGQPQHF. CDR3 nucleotides: TGTGCCACCATGGCAGGGACTGGTCAGCCCCAGCATTTT. The genes are TRBV15 and TRBJ1-5; D may be TRBD1 (5 bases). V was clipped by 7 bases and J by 6 bases, with 13 bases between them. Germline V CDR1 and CDR2: LNHNV, YYDKDF (reference sequence). This CDR3 contains 13 residues.

The J gene is TRBJ2-5, the V gene TRBV7-2, with D perhaps TRBD1 (5 bases). The V and J ends lost 3 bases and 5 bases respectively, with 10 bases between them. The CDR3 runs to 13 residues. The germline CDR1 and CDR2 sequences are SGHTA and FQGNSA. CDR3 residues: CASSFWGTETQYF. CDR3 in DNA: TGTGCCAGCAGCTTCTGGGGCACGGAGACCCAGTACTTC.

The V call is TRBV7-2, the J call TRBJ2-7; TRBD2 agrees at 7 bases. J was trimmed by 5 bases and V by 4 bases; bases with no gene match: 8. This CDR3 comprises 14 residues. CDR1 and CDR2 from the germline V gene are SGHTA and FQGNSA. The CDR3 loop is CASSWGAGLDEQYF. The CDR3 nucleotides read TGTGCCAGCAGCTGGGGAGCGGGGCTTGACGAGCAGTACTTC.

This CDR3 is CSVEPYPPGIGNTIYF. DNA for the CDR3: TGCAGCGTTGAACCCTACCCCCCCGGGATTGGAAACACCATATATTTT. The chain joins TRBV29-1 to TRBJ1-3, with unresolved D. The germline V gene has CDR1 SQVTM and CDR2 ANQGSEA. V lost 2 bases and J lost 3, with 17 bases in between. The CDR3 has 16 residues. The complete variable domain, with remaining parts taken from reference TRBV29-1 and TRBJ1-3, reads SAVISQKPSRDICQRGTSLTIQCQVDSQVTMMFWYRQQPGQSLTLIATANQGSEATYESGFVIDKFPISRPNLTFSTLTVSNMSPEDSSIYLCSVEPYPPGIGNTIYFGEGSWLTVV.

J is TRBJ1-2 and V is TRBV27, with D tentatively TRBD1 (5 bases). Germline assignment: CDR1 MNHEY and CDR2 SMNVEV (reference sequence). V was pared by 4 bases and J by 3 bases, with 15 bases between. This CDR3 is built from 15 residues. The CDR3 reads CASSYRRDSHYGYTF. The CDR3 nucleotides are TGTGCCAGCAGTTACCGACGAGACAGCCACTATGGCTACACCTTC.

The genes are TRBV5-5 and TRBJ1-5, with D maybe TRBD1 (6 bases). The CDR3 loop spans 17 amino acids. Trimming shortened V by 0 bases and J by 3 bases, and 16 bases separated the two germline ends. Germline loops: CDR1 SGHKS, CDR2 YYEKEE (reference sequence). CDR3 residues: CASSLASQGRNNQPQHF. CDR3 in DNA: TGTGCCAGCAGCTTGGCTTCACAGGGTAGGAACAATCAGCCCCAGCATTTT. Full variable domain (outside the CDR3, taken from reference TRBV5-5 and TRBJ1-5): DAGVTQSPTHLIKTRGQQVTLRCSPISGHKSVSWYQQVLGQGPQFIFQYYEKEERGRGNFPDRFSARQFPNYSSELNVNALLLGDSALYLCASSLASQGRNNQPQHFGDGTRLSIL.

This sequence joins TRBV6-5 and TRBJ2-2, with D possibly TRBD2 on 5 matching bases. CDR1 and CDR2 from the germline V gene are MNHEY and SVGAGI. The CDR3 has 15 residues. V was shortened by 7 bases and J by 1 base, with 13 bases between the two germline ends. CDR3 DNA sequence: TGTGCCAGCACACGGGGTGGCGGGAACACCGGGGAGCTGTTTTTT. This codes for CASTRGGGNTGELFF.

This chain connects TRBV7-2 to TRBJ1-4; TRBD1 matches 8 bases. The V segment lost 4 bases and the J segment 4 bases; nucleotides outside the gene matches: 2. The CDR3 is 14 amino acids. CDR1 is SGHTA, CDR2 FQGNSA, per germline. CDR3 DNA: TGTGCCAGCAGCTCAGGACAGGGTAATGAAAAACTGTTTTTT. It yields the protein CASSSGQGNEKLFF.

The genes are TRBV6-5 and TRBJ2-3; 10 bases line up with TRBD2. The V gene's germline CDR1 is MNHEY and CDR2 SVGAGI. After removal of 6 bases from V and 4 bases from J, the junction contained 10 bases not matched to a gene. This CDR3 has 16 residues. CDR3 bases: TGTGCCAGCAGCTACGGACTAGCGGTAGGTCCAGATACGCAGTATTTT. Translating it yields CASSYGLAVGPDTQYF.

The rearrangement joins TRBV5-4 to TRBJ2-7; perhaps TRBD2 as D (6 bases). Trimming stripped 1 base from V and 7 bases from J, with 15 bases between. The germline V gene has CDR1 SGHNT and CDR2 YYREEE (reference sequence). The CDR3 spans 14 residues. For the CDR3, the DNA is TGTGCCAGCAGCTTGTGGGGGGTTATTGGGGAGCAGTACTTC. This sequence encodes CASSLWGVIGEQYF.

The chain uses TRBV18 and TRBJ2-5, with TRBD2 as a possible D gene (6 bases). V was cut by 6 bases and J by 5 bases, with 16 bases left in between. This CDR3 is 14 amino acids long. Germline lookup yields CDR1 KGHSH and CDR2 LQKENI. The CDR3 here is CASSFRGGQETQYF. DNA for the CDR3: TGTGCCAGCTCGTTTCGGGGAGGTCAGGAGACCCAGTACTTC.

This clone was recorded a few times. The V call is TRBV18, the J call TRBJ2-1; 9 bases fit TRBD2. This CDR3 region has 13 residues. Germline V gives CDR1 KGHSH, CDR2 LQKENI. With 5 bases clipped from V and 10 bases from J, the junction kept 6 bases outside the gene matches. The CDR3 nucleotides read TGTGCCAGCTCAGTTAAAGGGACTAGCGAGCAGTTCTTC. Its translation: CASSVKGTSEQFF.